The rows below give T cell receptor beta chains drawn from one sample of a study of blood T cell repertoires in COVID-19. Using immunoSEQ multiplex PCR, the repertoire was profiled, and TCRdb retains in-frame clones only, with some absent. Of 400,000 or so clones listed, more than 80% are singletons. Sample: PBMCs or T cells enriched from blood (not recorded which). Receptors originate from a man aged 30 to 39 who had recovered from COVID-19. The CDR3 runs from the conserved cysteine through the conserved F or W. The D gene is left open where the match is weak. Some rows mark clone size as missing; the rest say once, few, many or name a class of expanded clone.

D: TRBD2
V: TRBV9
J: TRBJ2-2
size: .
DNA: TGTGCCAGCAGCGTAGGTCCTAGCGGGAGCGCAGGCACCGGGGAGCTGTTTTTT
CDR3: CASSVGPSGSAGTGELFF

D: TRBD1
V: TRBV19
J: TRBJ2-1
size: .
DNA: TGTGCCAGTAGGACAGGGGGCTACAATGAGCAGTTCTTC
CDR3: CASRTGGYNEQFF

D: TRBD1
V: TRBV11-2
J: TRBJ1-1
size: once
DNA: TGTGCCAGCAGCTTATACTCACAGGGGACGAACACTGAAGCTTTCTTT
CDR3: CASSLYSQGTNTEAFF

D: .
V: TRBV7-8
J: TRBJ2-7
size: .
DNA: TGTGCCAGCAGCCCTCAGAGATCAGGCTACGAGCAGTACTTC
CDR3: CASSPQRSGYEQYF

D: .
V: TRBV19
J: TRBJ1-6
size: .
DNA: TGTGCCAGTAGTATAGGGAGTTCACCCCTCCACTTT
CDR3: CASSIGSSPLHF

D: TRBD1
V: TRBV18
J: TRBJ2-7
size: .
DNA: TGTGCCAGCTCTACCCGAATCAGACAGGGGGCGAGGGACGAGCAGTACTTC
CDR3: CASSTRIRQGARDEQYF

D: .
V: TRBV28
J: TRBJ1-1
size: .
DNA: TGTGCCAGCAGCTCCCCCTTGGGGAGCCGGGAAGCTTTCTTT
CDR3: CASSSPLGSREAFF

D: .
V: TRBV30
J: TRBJ1-5
size: .
DNA: TGTGCCTGGACCGAGCCCCAGCATTTT
CDR3: CAWTEPQHF

D: TRBD1
V: TRBV7-9
J: TRBJ1-2
size: .
DNA: TGTGCCAGCAGCCCTTCAAATGACAGGGGAAACTATGGCTACACCTTC
CDR3: CASSPSNDRGNYGYTF

D: .
V: TRBV30
J: TRBJ1-1
size: .
DNA: TGTGCCGTGAACTTACTGCGAGGAAACACTGAAGCTTTCTTT
CDR3: CAVNLLRGNTEAFF

D: TRBD1
V: TRBV28
J: TRBJ1-6
size: once
DNA: TGTGCCAGCACCGTTGGGGGACAGAATTCACCCCTCCACTTT
CDR3: CASTVGGQNSPLHF